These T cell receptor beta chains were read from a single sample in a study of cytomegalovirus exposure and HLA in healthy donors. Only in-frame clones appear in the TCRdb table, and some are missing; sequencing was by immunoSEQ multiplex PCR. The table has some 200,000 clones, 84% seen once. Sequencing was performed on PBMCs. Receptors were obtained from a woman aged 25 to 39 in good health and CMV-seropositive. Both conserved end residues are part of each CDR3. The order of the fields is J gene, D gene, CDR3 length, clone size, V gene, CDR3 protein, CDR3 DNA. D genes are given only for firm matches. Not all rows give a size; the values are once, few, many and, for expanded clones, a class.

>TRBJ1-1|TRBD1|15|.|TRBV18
CASSPPTGTGDEAFF
TGTGCCAGCTCACCTCCCACCGGGACAGGGGACGAAGCTTTCTTT
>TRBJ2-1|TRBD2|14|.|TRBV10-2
CASLLADKYNEQFF
TGCGCCAGCCTTCTAGCGGATAAATACAATGAGCAGTTCTTC
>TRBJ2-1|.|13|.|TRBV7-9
CASSTSLGGEQFF
TGTGCCAGCAGCACGTCCTTAGGGGGTGAGCAGTTCTTC
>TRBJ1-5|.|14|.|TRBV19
CASRSGGADQPQHF
TGTGCCAGTAGATCAGGAGGGGCGGATCAGCCCCAGCATTTT
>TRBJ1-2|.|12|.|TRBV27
CASSPGVGGYTF
TGTGCCAGCAGCCCTGGAGTCGGCGGCTACACCTTC
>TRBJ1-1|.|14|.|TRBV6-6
CASSVGEMNTEAFF
TGTGCCAGCAGTGTGGGAGAAATGAACACTGAAGCTTTCTTT
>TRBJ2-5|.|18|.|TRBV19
CASSLGRHRAKYQETQYF
TGTGCCAGTAGTTTGGGGCGGCATAGGGCCAAGTACCAAGAGACCCAGTACTTC
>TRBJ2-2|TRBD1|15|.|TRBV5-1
CASSYRQGNTGELFF
TGCGCCAGCAGCTATAGACAGGGGAACACCGGGGAGCTGTTTTTT
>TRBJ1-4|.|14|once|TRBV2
CANKQGRANEKLFF
TGTGCCAACAAACAAGGGCGGGCTAATGAAAAACTGTTTTTT
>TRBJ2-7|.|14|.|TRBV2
CASSAQGLGYRQYF
TGTGCCAGCAGTGCTCAGGGTTTAGGTTATCGGCAGTACTTC
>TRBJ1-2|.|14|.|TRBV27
CASSPERRTYGYTF
TGTGCCAGCAGTCCCGAAAGGCGGACTTATGGCTACACCTTC
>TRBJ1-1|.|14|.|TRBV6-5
CASSYAGAVTEAFF
TGTGCCAGCAGTTATGCAGGGGCAGTCACTGAAGCTTTCTTT
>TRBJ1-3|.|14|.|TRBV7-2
CASSGGSSGNTIYF
TGTGCCAGCAGCGGAGGATCGTCTGGAAACACCATATATTTT
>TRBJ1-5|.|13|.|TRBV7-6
CASSLGTDQPQHF
TGTGCCAGCAGCTTGGGGACTGATCAGCCCCAGCATTTT
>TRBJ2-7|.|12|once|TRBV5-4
CASSSDSYEQYF
TGTGCCAGCAGCTCCGACAGCTACGAGCAGTACTTC
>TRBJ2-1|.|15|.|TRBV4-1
CASSQDPGTYNEQFF
TGCGCCAGCAGCCAAGATCCCGGGACCTACAATGAGCAGTTCTTC
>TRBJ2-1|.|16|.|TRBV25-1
CASSEYKAGVRSEQFF
TGTGCCAGCAGTGAATATAAGGCAGGGGTTCGGTCAGAGCAGTTCTTC
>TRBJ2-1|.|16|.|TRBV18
CASSPPGINSYNEQFF
TGTGCCAGCTCACCACCGGGCATAAACTCCTACAATGAGCAGTTCTTC
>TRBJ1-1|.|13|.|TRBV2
CASCPLLNTEAFF
TGTGCCAGCTGTCCACTACTGAACACTGAAGCTTTCTTT
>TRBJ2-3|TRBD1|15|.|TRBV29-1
CSARPRTGDTDTQYF
TGCAGCGCGCGTCCGAGGACAGGGGACACAGATACGCAGTATTTT
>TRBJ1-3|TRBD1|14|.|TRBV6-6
CASRRTGTGNTIYF
TGTGCCAGCAGGAGGACAGGGACCGGAAACACCATATATTTT
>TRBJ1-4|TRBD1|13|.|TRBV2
CASRTGVEEKLFF
TGTGCCAGCAGGACAGGGGTGGAAGAAAAACTGTTTTTT
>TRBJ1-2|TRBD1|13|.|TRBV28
CAADRVGSYGYTF
TGTGCCGCCGACAGGGTCGGGTCTTATGGCTACACCTTC
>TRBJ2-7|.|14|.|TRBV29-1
CSVEATQGSSEQYF
TGCAGCGTTGAAGCCACCCAGGGTTCAAGCGAGCAGTACTTC
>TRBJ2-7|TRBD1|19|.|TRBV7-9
CASSAIGTGAIPNSYEQYF
TGTGCCAGCAGCGCGATTGGGACAGGGGCGATACCAAATTCCTACGAGCAGTACTTC
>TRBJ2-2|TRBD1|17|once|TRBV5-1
CASSSRPGQISTGELFF
TGCGCCAGCAGTTCTAGACCGGGACAGATCTCCACCGGGGAGCTGTTTTTT
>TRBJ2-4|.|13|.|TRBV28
CASKEGGVNIQYF
TGTGCCAGCAAGGAGGGCGGGGTAAACATTCAGTACTTC
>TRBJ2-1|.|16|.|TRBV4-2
CASSQEGDSVNNEQFF
TGTGCCAGCAGCCAAGAAGGGGACTCGGTAAACAATGAGCAGTTCTTC
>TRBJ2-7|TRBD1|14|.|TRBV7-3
CASSLESGQVEQYF
TGTGCCAGCAGCTTAGAGTCGGGACAGGTTGAGCAGTACTTC
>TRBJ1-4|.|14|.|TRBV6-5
CASSTLGQGEKLFF
TGTGCCAGCAGTACGCTAGGACAAGGGGAAAAACTGTTTTTT
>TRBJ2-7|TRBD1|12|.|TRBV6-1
CASGQAYYEQYF
TGTGCCAGCGGACAGGCTTACTACGAGCAGTACTTC
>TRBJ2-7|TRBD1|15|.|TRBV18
CASSPSGTGGLEQYF
TGTGCCAGCTCACCCTCCGGGACAGGGGGCCTCGAGCAGTACTTC
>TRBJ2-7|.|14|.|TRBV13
CASSLNSRLYEQYF
TGTGCCAGCAGCTTAAACAGTCGTCTATACGAGCAGTACTTC
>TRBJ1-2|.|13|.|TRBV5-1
CASKDEDLYGYTF
TGCGCCAGCAAGGATGAGGACTTATATGGCTACACCTTC
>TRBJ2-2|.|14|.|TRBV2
CASSERVSTGELFF
TGTGCCAGCAGTGAGCGGGTGAGCACCGGGGAGCTGTTTTTT
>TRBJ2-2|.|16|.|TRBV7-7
CASSLTTATNTGELFF
TGTGCTAGCAGCTTAACGACAGCTACGAACACCGGGGAGCTGTTTTTT
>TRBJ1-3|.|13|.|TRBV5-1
CASSAGPGNTIYF
TGCGCCAGCAGCGCGGGACCTGGAAACACCATATATTTT
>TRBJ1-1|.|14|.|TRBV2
CASSPQGGWTEAFF
TGTGCCAGCAGTCCCCAGGGAGGGTGGACTGAAGCTTTCTTT
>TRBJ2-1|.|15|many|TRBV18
CASSQDSLSYNEQFF
TGTGCCAGCTCACAAGACAGTCTCTCCTACAATGAGCAGTTCTTC
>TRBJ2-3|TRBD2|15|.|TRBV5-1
CASSLAVGQADTQYF
TGCGCCAGCAGCCTAGCGGTCGGGCAGGCAGATACGCAGTATTTT
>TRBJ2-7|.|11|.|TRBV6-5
CASSAPGEQYF
TGTGCCAGCAGTGCCCCGGGCGAGCAGTACTTC
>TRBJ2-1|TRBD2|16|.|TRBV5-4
CASTAAVAGDGKEQFF
TGTGCCAGCACCGCCGCGGTAGCGGGAGACGGCAAGGAGCAGTTCTTC
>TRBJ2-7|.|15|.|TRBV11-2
CASSLPSRGTYEQYF
TGTGCCAGCAGCTTACCCTCGAGAGGCACCTACGAGCAGTACTTC
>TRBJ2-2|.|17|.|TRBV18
CASSPNSHLARTGELFF
TGTGCCAGCTCCCCAAATTCCCACTTAGCTCGGACCGGGGAGCTGTTTTTT
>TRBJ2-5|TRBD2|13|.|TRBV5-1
CASSPREGETQYF
TGCGCCAGCAGCCCCCGGGAGGGAGAGACCCAGTACTTC
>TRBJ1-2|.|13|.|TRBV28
CASSVSGGYGYTF
TGTGCCAGCAGTGTTTCGGGGGGCTATGGCTACACCTTC
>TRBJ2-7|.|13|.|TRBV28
CASSGRGTYEQYF
TGTGCCAGCTCGGGGAGAGGGACCTACGAGCAGTACTTC
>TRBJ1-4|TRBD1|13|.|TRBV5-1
CASSLSDRGKLFF
TGCGCCAGCAGCTTATCGGACAGGGGGAAACTGTTTTTT
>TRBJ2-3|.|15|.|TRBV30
CAWSVLLISTDTQYF
TGTGCCTGGAGTGTATTACTGATTAGCACAGATACGCAGTATTTT